These T cell receptor beta chains were read from a single sample in a study of cytomegalovirus exposure and HLA in healthy donors. TCRdb keeps only in-frame clones here, not all; method: immunoSEQ multiplex PCR. The sample carries under 200,000 clones, around 83% recorded once. Material: PBMCs. These receptors originate from a woman between 18 and 29 years old in good health and CMV-seronegative. Each CDR3 is given with its conserved first and last residue. Fields, in order: V gene, D gene, J gene, clone size, CDR3 DNA, CDR3 protein. A D gene is named only where the DNA matches it firmly. Some rows have no size entry. The others give once, few or many, or a class for an expanded clone.

TRBV6-1	NA	TRBJ2-3	NA	TGTGCCAGCAGTGAAAGACCTTGGACAGCGAGCACAGATACGCAGTATTTT	CASSERPWTASTDTQYF
TRBV9	TRBD2	TRBJ2-5	NA	TGTGCCAGCAGCGTTCGGAGCGGGGGGGGAGGAGAGACCCAGTACTTC	CASSVRSGGGGETQYF
TRBV7-9	TRBD2	TRBJ2-7	NA	TGTGCCAGCAGCTTAACGGGGCTAGCGGGAATAGGGTACGAGCAGTACTTC	CASSLTGLAGIGYEQYF
TRBV4-3	NA	TRBJ2-7	NA	TGCGCCAGCAGCCAAGACAGGGTATCCTACGAGCAGTACTTC	CASSQDRVSYEQYF
TRBV10-2	NA	TRBJ2-5	NA	TGCGCCAGCAGGTCCCCCACAGGGTCGTGGGAGACCCAGTACTTC	CASRSPTGSWETQYF
TRBV28	NA	TRBJ2-2	few	TGTGCCAGCAGTTTACGTTCGGGGGATGTAACCGGGGAGCTGTTTTTT	CASSLRSGDVTGELFF
TRBV28	TRBD2	TRBJ2-5	NA	TGTGCCAGCGACTCCCACCCGGGGGGGGGCCGCCCGAGGGAGACCCAGTACTTC	CASDSHPGGGRPRETQYF
TRBV7-8	TRBD2	TRBJ2-7	NA	TGTGCCAGCAGCTTGGGACTAGCAACATATTACGAGCAGTACTTC	CASSLGLATYYEQYF
TRBV28	TRBD1	TRBJ2-6	once	TGTGCCAGCAGTTTACTTACAGGGGCTGGGGCCAACGTCCTGACTTTC	CASSLLTGAGANVLTF
TRBV23-1	NA	TRBJ2-5	NA	TGCGCCAGCAGTCTTCCGGCTCCAGGGGCTCAAGAGACCCAGTACTTC	CASSLPAPGAQETQYF
TRBV28	NA	TRBJ1-1	NA	TGTGCCAGCAGTTTTCGGGAAAACACTGAAGCTTTCTTT	CASSFRENTEAFF
TRBV4-3	NA	TRBJ2-6	NA	TGCGCCAGCAGCCAAGACTTCTCTGGGGCCAACGTCCTGACTTTC	CASSQDFSGANVLTF
TRBV28	NA	TRBJ1-1	NA	TGTGCCAGCAGCCCCATAGGGGGTGAAGCTTTCTTT	CASSPIGGEAFF
TRBV5-5	NA	TRBJ1-1	NA	TGTGCCAGCAGCGGCAGAAATCTTCTGAACACTGAAGCTTTCTTT	CASSGRNLLNTEAFF
TRBV5-1	TRBD1	TRBJ2-1	NA	TGCGCCAGCAGCTTGGCCGGGACAGCGACTTCCCAATACAATGAGCAGTTCTTC	CASSLAGTATSQYNEQFF
TRBV19	NA	TRBJ2-1	NA	TGTGCCAGTAGTAGGGGCGGAACCTACAATGAGCAGTTCTTC	CASSRGGTYNEQFF
TRBV6-5	NA	TRBJ2-1	NA	TGTGCCAGCAGTTCGGGGTGGGGTGAGCAGTTCTTC	CASSSGWGEQFF
TRBV6-5	TRBD1	TRBJ1-6	NA	TGTGCCAGCAAAGTCCGGGGGACAGGGGATTCACCCCTCCACTTT	CASKVRGTGDSPLHF
TRBV9	NA	TRBJ2-1	NA	TGTGCCAGCAGCGTGGAGGGTTACAGCTCCTACAATGAGCAGTTCTTC	CASSVEGYSSYNEQFF
TRBV7-2	TRBD1	TRBJ1-2	NA	TGTGCCAGCAGTAGTGGACAGGGGACTCGCTATGGCTACACCTTC	CASSSGQGTRYGYTF
TRBV5-4	TRBD2	TRBJ2-1	once	TGTGCCAGCTCCTCCGGCGGGAGTGGATCCTACAATGAGCAGTTCTTC	CASSSGGSGSYNEQFF
TRBV28	TRBD1	TRBJ2-6	NA	TGTGCCAGCAGTGACGACAGGGTCTCTGGGGCCAACGTCCTGACTTTC	CASSDDRVSGANVLTF
TRBV5-4	TRBD1	TRBJ1-2	NA	TGTGCCAGCACCACCACGGACAGGATCAAGGCGGGCTACACCTTC	CASTTTDRIKAGYTF
TRBV28	NA	TRBJ2-1	NA	TGTGCCAGCAGTTTACAGGGAGGCCCACCGGGGGAGCAGTTCTTC	CASSLQGGPPGEQFF
TRBV5-1	TRBD2	TRBJ2-2	once	TGCGCCAGCAGCTTGGTGGGGACTATCGAGACCGGGGAGCTGTTTTTT	CASSLVGTIETGELFF
TRBV6-1	NA	TRBJ1-5	NA	TGTGCCAGCAGTGAAGCAGCAGGGGCCCAGCATTTT	CASSEAAGAQHF
TRBV30	NA	TRBJ2-1	NA	TGTGCCTCCCACGGCGGGACCGGCTACAATGAGCAGTTCTTC	CASHGGTGYNEQFF
TRBV11-2	NA	TRBJ1-2	NA	TGTGCCAGCAGCTTGGCGGGGTATGGCTACACCTTC	CASSLAGYGYTF
TRBV6-1	NA	TRBJ2-3	few	TGTGCCAGCAGTGAGGAGGTGGGAACAGATACGCAGTATTTT	CASSEEVGTDTQYF
TRBV9	NA	TRBJ2-1	NA	TGTGCCAGCAGCGTAGCGCGGGGACGGGAGCAGTTCTTC	CASSVARGREQFF
TRBV7-6	NA	TRBJ2-7	NA	TGTGCCAGCAGCCTAGAGACAGACTCCTACGAGCAGTACTTC	CASSLETDSYEQYF
TRBV7-8	TRBD2	TRBJ2-1	NA	TGTGCCAGCAGCTTAGAGGGAGTGGGAGGGCCGTCTGGGAATGAGCAGTTCTTC	CASSLEGVGGPSGNEQFF
TRBV11-2	NA	TRBJ2-5	NA	TGTGCCAGCAGCTTAGTAAACATACAAGAGACCCAGTACTTC	CASSLVNIQETQYF
TRBV4-1	NA	TRBJ1-4	NA	TGCGCCAGCAGCCAAGCACTAACGGGTAATGAAAAACTGTTTTTT	CASSQALTGNEKLFF
TRBV19	TRBD1	TRBJ2-5	NA	TGTGCCAGTAGTCCCCCTGACAGGGCAGAGACCCAGTACTTC	CASSPPDRAETQYF
TRBV6-5	NA	TRBJ1-2	NA	TGTGCCAGCAGTTACCAAAGCGGACGGAACTATGGCTACACCTTC	CASSYQSGRNYGYTF
TRBV29-1	NA	TRBJ2-1	NA	TGCAGCTCTCCGGGGATCTACAATGAGCAGTTCTTC	CSSPGIYNEQFF
TRBV6-5	TRBD1	TRBJ1-1	NA	TGTGCCAGCAGTCCGGGACAGGCCGGGACTGAAGCTTTCTTT	CASSPGQAGTEAFF
TRBV25-1	NA	TRBJ1-1	few	TGTGCCAGCTCCTCGGGACAAACGGCTGAAGCTTTCTTT	CASSSGQTAEAFF
TRBV7-7	NA	TRBJ2-3	NA	TGTGCCAGCAGCCTACCGGGAGTGGGGGTGGGCACAGATACGCAGTATTTT	CASSLPGVGVGTDTQYF
TRBV27	TRBD1	TRBJ1-2	NA	TGTGCCAGCAGTTTTGACAGGGCTAACTATGGCTACACCTTC	CASSFDRANYGYTF
TRBV27	TRBD2	TRBJ2-3	once	TGTGCCAGCACTTTTAGCGGGACCAGCACAGATACGCAGTATTTT	CASTFSGTSTDTQYF
TRBV28	NA	TRBJ1-2	NA	TGTGCCAGCAGCCCCGGGGGGGCCCTCTATGGCTACACCTTC	CASSPGGALYGYTF
TRBV4-3	TRBD2	TRBJ2-7	once	TGCGCCAGCAGCCAAGATCTTGGGCTAGCGGGAGGGTTCTACGAGCAGTACTTC	CASSQDLGLAGGFYEQYF
TRBV29-1	NA	TRBJ2-5	once	TGCAGCGTTGAAGAACCAGGGCGGGAGACCCAGTACTTC	CSVEEPGRETQYF
TRBV9	NA	TRBJ1-2	NA	TGTGCCAGCAGCGTAGAACAGGGAGCCTATGGCTACACCTTC	CASSVEQGAYGYTF
TRBV2	NA	TRBJ2-2	NA	TGTGCCAGCAACCCTGGGCCCGGGGAGCTGTTTTTT	CASNPGPGELFF
TRBV28	NA	TRBJ2-1	NA	TGTGCCAGCAGTTTCCCCCTCTCCTACAATGAGCAGTTCTTC	CASSFPLSYNEQFF
TRBV6-5	TRBD1	TRBJ1-1	NA	TGTGCCACGACAGGGGGCGAGTACACTGAAGCTTTCTTT	CATTGGEYTEAFF
TRBV27	NA	TRBJ2-4	NA	TGTGCCAGCAGTTTCGTATGGGCGCGCAAAAACATTCAGTACTTC	CASSFVWARKNIQYF
TRBV29-1	NA	TRBJ2-5	NA	TGCAGCGTTCGGGAGGCGGGGGCTTTAGAAAAGACCCAGTACTTC	CSVREAGALEKTQYF
TRBV6-5	NA	TRBJ1-2	NA	TGTGCCAGCAGTTACTCGGAAAACGGGGTTCGGGGCTACACCTTC	CASSYSENGVRGYTF
TRBV27	NA	TRBJ2-7	NA	TGTGCCAGCAGTTTACGGGGGGCAGCCTACGAGCAGTACTTC	CASSLRGAAYEQYF